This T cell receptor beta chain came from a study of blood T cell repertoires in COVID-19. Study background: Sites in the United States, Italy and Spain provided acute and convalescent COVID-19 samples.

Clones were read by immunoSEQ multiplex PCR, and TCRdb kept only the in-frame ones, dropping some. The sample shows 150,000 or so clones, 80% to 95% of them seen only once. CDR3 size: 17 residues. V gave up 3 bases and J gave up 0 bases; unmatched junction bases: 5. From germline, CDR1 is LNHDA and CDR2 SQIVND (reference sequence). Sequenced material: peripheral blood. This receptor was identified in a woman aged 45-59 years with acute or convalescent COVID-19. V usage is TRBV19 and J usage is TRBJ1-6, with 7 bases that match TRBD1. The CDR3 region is CASSITDRSSYNSPLHF. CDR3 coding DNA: TGTGCCAGTAGTATTACGGACAGGAGCTCCTATAATTCACCCCTCCACTTT.